The 32 T cell receptor beta chains reported below all come from one sample, sequenced in a study of blood T cell repertoires in COVID-19. The repertoire was sequenced with immunoSEQ multiplex PCR; TCRdb's copy has only in-frame clones and lacks some. The sample carries approximately 100,000 clones, over 65% recorded once. The sequencing sample was made of peripheral blood. The receptors here all came from an elderly man with COVID-19, enrolled during active disease.

The CDR3 loop is CASRKRAGSYNEQFF. The CDR3 DNA reads TGCGCCAGCAGGAAGCGGGCTGGCTCCTACAATGAGCAGTTCTTC. The rearrangement links TRBV10-2 to TRBJ2-1; perhaps TRBD2 as D (6 bases). V was trimmed by 6 bases and J by 0 bases, leaving 12 bases between them. The CDR3 spans 15 residues. Germline CDR1 and CDR2: WSHSY and SAAADI.

The rearrangement joins TRBV28 to TRBJ2-1, with 7 bases that match TRBD1. The V gene end was trimmed by 6 bases and the J gene end by 7 bases; junction bases not matched to a gene: 9. Per germline, CDR1 MDHEN and CDR2 SYDVKM. The CDR3 totals 14 residues. The CDR3 reads CASRVDRVGNEQFF. CDR3 nucleotides: TGTGCCAGCAGGGTCGACAGGGTTGGGAATGAGCAGTTCTTC.

This chain links TRBV7-8 with TRBJ1-6; 9 positions match TRBD1. CDR3 length: 16 amino acids. Germline-derived CDR1 and CDR2 are SGHVS and FQNEAQ. V lost 4 bases, J lost 3 bases, and 4 bases stayed unmatched. The CDR3 sequence: CASSYSTGGYNSPLHF. CDR3 sequence (DNA): TGTGCCAGCAGCTATTCGACAGGGGGCTATAATTCACCCCTCCACTTT. Complete variable domain (other parts from reference TRBV7-8 and TRBJ1-6): GAGVSQSPRYKVAKRGQDVALRCDPISGHVSLFWYQQALGQGPEFLTYFQNEAQLDKSGLPSDRFFAERPEGSVSTLKIQRTQQEDSAVYLCASSYSTGGYNSPLHFGNGTRLTVT.

This clone was detected only once. This chain uses TRBV19 with TRBJ2-3; tentatively, D is TRBD2 (6 bases). V was cut by 5 bases and J by 4 bases, with 13 bases left in between. Per germline, CDR1 LNHDA and CDR2 SQIVND (reference sequence). The CDR3 extends over 14 amino acids. CDR3 coding DNA: TGTGCCAGTAGTTCCCGGGACTCTTCAGATACGCAGTATTTT. Amino acid sequence: CASSSRDSSDTQYF.

This clone turned up a few times. The sample contains more than one DNA sequence encoding this CDR3. The rearrangement links TRBV11-3 to TRBJ2-7, with 10 nucleotides matching TRBD2. J was trimmed by 5 bases and V by 5 bases; bases with no gene match: 3. Germline lookup yields CDR1 SGHNT and CDR2 YENEEA. The CDR3 totals 13 residues. This CDR3 reads CASSPSGSHEQYF. CDR3 bases: TGTGCCAGCAGCCCTAGCGGGAGTCACGAGCAGTACTTC. Complete variable domain (other parts from reference TRBV11-3 and TRBJ2-7): EAGVVQSPRYKIIEKKQPVAFWCNPISGHNTLYWYLQNLGQGPELLIRYENEEAVDDSQLPKDRFSAERLKGVDSTLKIQPAELGDSAVYLCASSPSGSHEQYFGPGTRLTVT.

The rearrangement links TRBV2 to TRBJ1-6; 7 positions match TRBD1. Germline-derived CDR1 and CDR2 are SNHLY and FYNNEI. V trimming: 5 bases; J trimming: 9 bases; junction bases outside the gene matches: 10. CDR3 length equals 15 residues. The chain's CDR3 is CASSTRQGLGSPLHF. The DNA for the CDR3 is TGTGCCAGCAGTACACGACAGGGTTTAGGTTCACCCCTCCACTTT.

This rearrangement joins TRBV9 to TRBJ1-2; 10 nucleotides align to TRBD1. V lost 2 bases, J lost 7 bases, and 11 bases stayed unmatched. The CDR3 loop spans 16 amino acids. CDR1 is SGDLS and CDR2 is YYNGEE in the germline V gene. Here the CDR3 DNA reads TGTGCCAGCAGCGTCCAGGCCCGGGACAGGGGTGTTGGCTACACCTTC. It yields the protein CASSVQARDRGVGYTF.

The chain joins TRBV6-6 to TRBJ2-7; 16 bases are a match to TRBD2. The CDR3 loop spans 16 amino acids. The J segment lost 5 bases and the V segment lost 6 bases, leaving 7 bases of the junction unmatched. Looked up from germline, CDR1 is MNHNY and CDR2 is SVGAGI (reference sequence). The CDR3 is CASRQGLAGGPHEQYF. The CDR3 DNA sequence: TGTGCCAGCAGGCAGGGACTAGCGGGAGGGCCTCACGAGCAGTACTTC.

The chain recombines TRBV15 with TRBJ2-7; 8 bases agree with TRBD2. CDR3 size: 15 residues. Germline CDR1 and CDR2: LNHNV and YYDKDF (reference sequence). The V segment lost 4 bases and the J segment 4 bases; nucleotides outside the gene matches: 9. This chain's CDR3 is CATSTPGLGLYEQYF. The CDR3 DNA sequence: TGTGCCACCAGCACACCGGGACTAGGCCTATACGAGCAGTACTTC. Full variable domain (missing parts from reference TRBV15 and TRBJ2-7): DAMVIQNPRYQVTQFGKPVTLSCSQTLNHNVMYWYQQKSSQAPKLLFHYYDKDFNNEADTPDNFQSRRPNTSFCFLDIRSPGLGDTAMYLCATSTPGLGLYEQYFGPGTRLTVT.

In its sample, this clone was seen once. One junction end does not reproduce the germline sequence, and a read error may be involved. The chain recombines TRBV27 with TRBJ2-7, with 10 bases matching TRBD2. Germline CDR1 and CDR2: MNHEY and SMNVEV (reference sequence). CDR3 size: 19 residues. In DNA form, the CDR3 reads TGTGCCAGCAATTTATACGGAGGATCGAGCGGGAGGGCCACCTACGAGCAGTACTTC. This gives the protein CASNLYGGSSGRATYEQYF.

V usage is TRBV7-3 and J usage is TRBJ2-3, with 8 bases that match TRBD2. With 4 bases clipped from V and 5 bases from J, the junction kept 8 bases outside the gene matches. CDR1 is SGHTA and CDR2 is FQGTGA in the germline V gene. The CDR3 covers 15 residues. CDR3 nucleotides: TGTGCCAGCAGCTCCCCAGGACTAGCAGGAGATACGCAGTATTTT. It codes for CASSSPGLAGDTQYF.

J is TRBJ2-2 and V is TRBV27, with D possibly TRBD1 on 5 matching bases. Looked up from germline, CDR1 is MNHEY and CDR2 is SMNVEV (reference sequence). The CDR3 extends over 16 amino acids. V was shortened by 7 bases and J by 6 bases, with 21 bases between the two germline ends. CDR3 in amino acids: CASTLSIGVSAGELFF. CDR3 DNA: TGTGCCAGCACCCTCAGCATAGGGGTTTCGGCCGGGGAGCTGTTTTTT.

This chain connects TRBV11-2 to TRBJ1-6; 8 positions match TRBD1. Germline CDR1 SGHAT, CDR2 FQNNGV. CDR3 length: 16 residues. V dropped 1 base and J dropped 7; count of bases not matched to a gene: 6. The CDR3 is CASSLGGTGTNSPLHF. The DNA for the CDR3 is TGTGCCAGCAGCTTAGGTGGGACAGGCACCAATTCACCCCTCCACTTT.

V usage is TRBV9 and J usage is TRBJ2-5; 7 bases match TRBD2. This CDR3 region has 14 residues. With 4 bases clipped from V and 2 bases from J, the junction kept 5 bases outside the gene matches. Germline V lookup: CDR1 SGDLS, CDR2 YYNGEE. In nucleotides, the CDR3 is TGTGCCAGCAGCCCTCACGGGGGGCAAGAGACCCAGTACTTC. It codes for CASSPHGGQETQYF.

The CDR3 loop reads CATSADHSRDRNTEAFF. The CDR3 nucleotides read TGTGCCACCAGTGCTGACCATTCCCGGGACAGGAACACTGAAGCTTTCTTT. V gene TRBV24-1 combines with J gene TRBJ1-1, with 7 nucleotides matching TRBD1. Germline V lookup: CDR1 KGHDR, CDR2 SFDVKD. Germline trimming cut 5 bases from V and 1 base from J; bases unmatched to any gene: 12. This CDR3 has 17 residues.

The chain is built from TRBV5-4 and TRBJ2-7; 8 nucleotides line up with TRBD2. V gave up 0 bases and J gave up 4 bases; unmatched junction bases: 6. CDR1 SGHNT and CDR2 YYREEE come from the germline V gene (reference sequence). The CDR3 has 15 residues. CDR3 amino acids: CASSLESGRAYEQYF. CDR3 in DNA: TGTGCCAGCAGCTTGGAAAGCGGGAGAGCATACGAGCAGTACTTC.

The CDR3 bases are TGCGCCAGCAGTCAAGGTTTGGCTAGGGGGGGCAATGAGCAGTTCTTC. This translates into CASSQGLARGGNEQFF. This chain links TRBV23-1 with TRBJ2-1, with TRBD2 as a possible D gene (7 bases). TRBV23-1 is identified as an open reading frame with a role that is uncertain. The ends were cut back, 2 bases at V and 6 bases at J, with 17 bases in the middle. There are 16 residues in the CDR3.

In this sample, this clone turned up many times. The chain joins TRBV13 to TRBJ2-7; TRBD1 is a possible D gene (6 bases). This CDR3 is built from 14 residues. The V gene lost 4 bases and the J gene lost 1 base, with 11 bases spanning the gap. The V gene's germline CDR1 is PRHDT and CDR2 FYEKMQ (reference sequence). The CDR3 nucleotides are TGTGCCAGCAGCTCCCGGGACAATTCCTACGAGCAGTACTTC. Its translation is CASSSRDNSYEQYF.

This clone was picked up one time. The rearrangement joins TRBV5-1 to TRBJ1-1; TRBD1 aligns across 7 bases. The CDR3 covers 15 residues. CDR1 is SGHRS and CDR2 is YFSETQ in the germline V gene. V was clipped by 2 bases and J by 5 bases; unmatched bases: 9. CDR3 protein: CASSLEGAGRTEAFF. Here the CDR3 DNA reads TGCGCCAGCAGCTTAGAGGGGGCAGGAAGGACTGAAGCTTTCTTT.

CDR3 protein: CASSPAGWNTEAFF. The CDR3, as DNA: TGTGCCAGCTCACCCGCGGGGTGGAACACTGAAGCTTTCTTT. The rearrangement uses TRBV18 and TRBJ1-1, with no clear D. V was pared by 3 bases and J by 1 base, with 9 bases between. The CDR3 is made up of 14 amino acids. Germline-derived CDR1 and CDR2 are KGHSH and LQKENI. Using reference TRBV18 and TRBJ1-1 for the parts outside the CDR3, the full variable domain is NAGVMQNPRHLVRRRGQEARLRCSPMKGHSHVYWYRQLPEEGLKFMVYLQKENIIDESGMPKERFSAEFPKEGPSILRIQQVVRGDSAAYFCASSPAGWNTEAFFGQGTRLTVV.

The genes are TRBV7-9 and TRBJ1-2; 7 nucleotides agree with TRBD1. With V trimmed by 1 base and J by 8 bases, 1 base remained unmatched. This CDR3 is 12 amino acids long. The V gene's germline CDR1 is SEHNR and CDR2 FQNEAQ (reference sequence). The CDR3, as DNA: TGTGCCAGCAGCTTAGTAGGGGGCGGCTACACCTTC. Translation gives CASSLVGGGYTF.

This chain links TRBV11-2 with TRBJ1-2; TRBD1 matches at 11 bases. Trimming at V came to 5 bases and at J to 4 bases, leaving 12 bases not matched to a gene. CDR1 and CDR2 from the germline V gene are SGHAT and FQNNGV. The CDR3 totals 17 residues. The CDR3 DNA sequence: TGTGCCAGCAGCCTTACCTACTCGGGGACAGGGGGCTATGGCTACACCTTC. Amino acids: CASSLTYSGTGGYGYTF.

J is TRBJ2-7 and V is TRBV9, with TRBD2 as a possible D gene (6 bases). This CDR3 comprises 15 residues. Trimming cost V 3 bases and J 2 bases, with 15 bases left between them. Germline CDR1 SGDLS, CDR2 YYNGEE. The CDR3 region is CASSGGSGRTYEQYF. Here the CDR3 DNA reads TGTGCCAGCAGCGGAGGTAGCGGCCGTACCTACGAGCAGTACTTC.

The gene calls are TRBV7-8 and TRBJ2-6; D remains ambiguous. In germline, CDR1 is SGHVS, CDR2 FQNEAQ. Trimming cost V 3 bases and J 3 bases, with 9 bases left between them. The CDR3 has 15 residues. CDR3 DNA: TGTGCCAGCAGCTTCGACATCCTTGGGGCCAACGTCCTGACTTTC. Translated: CASSFDILGANVLTF.

The rearrangement uses TRBV2 and TRBJ2-5; TRBD2 matches at 8 bases. V dropped 4 bases and J dropped 13; count of bases not matched to a gene: 8. Germline V CDR1 and CDR2: SNHLY, FYNNEI. The CDR3 length is 12 residues. CDR3 sequence (DNA): TGTGCCAGCAGTGGGAGGCTAGCGGGCGCGTACTTC. This encodes CASSGRLAGAYF.

The chain's CDR3 is CATGGDRYNEQFF. Written as DNA, the CDR3 is TGTGCCACCGGGGGGGACAGGTACAATGAGCAGTTCTTC. The V and J genes are TRBV15 and TRBJ2-1; maybe TRBD1 (8 bases). The CDR3 length is 13 residues. The V end lost 8 bases, the J end lost 4 bases, and 12 bases lay between the germline ends. In germline, CDR1 is LNHNV, CDR2 YYDKDF (reference sequence).

The gene calls are TRBV5-6 and TRBJ1-1, with TRBD1 matching 9 bases. The ends lost 3 bases at V and 7 bases at J; junction bases unmatched: 1. From germline, CDR1 is SGHDT and CDR2 YYEEEE. The CDR3 spans 12 residues. The CDR3 sequence: CASSWGQGEAFF. CDR3 nucleotide sequence: TGTGCCAGCAGCTGGGGACAGGGTGAAGCTTTCTTT.

In this sample, this clone turned up once. Here the CDR3 reads CASSLVGGRGYSNQPQHF. The CDR3 nucleotides read TGTGCCAGCAGCTTAGTCGGCGGTCGGGGGTATAGCAATCAGCCCCAGCATTTT. The genes are TRBV7-2 and TRBJ1-5; D is perhaps TRBD1 (5 bases). V gave up 1 base and J gave up 0 bases, with 16 bases separating them. The CDR3 has 18 residues. The germline V gene encodes CDR1 SGHTA and CDR2 FQGNSA.

The chain recombines TRBV7-9 with TRBJ2-1, with 11 bases that match TRBD2. V shed 3 bases and J 6 bases; nucleotides not matched to a gene: 4. The CDR3 is 15 residues long. Germline CDR1 is SEHNR and CDR2 is FQNEAQ (reference sequence). DNA of the CDR3: TGTGCCAGCAGCTTTCTCACTAGCGGGGGCAATGAGCAGTTCTTC. Residues: CASSFLTSGGNEQFF. Using reference TRBV7-9 and TRBJ2-1 for the parts outside the CDR3, the full variable domain is DTGVSQNPRHKITKRGQNVTFRCDPISEHNRLYWYRQTLGQGPEFLTYFQNEAQLEKSRLLSDRFSAERPKGSFSTLEIQRTEQGDSAMYLCASSFLTSGGNEQFFGPGTRLTVL.

The chain uses TRBV7-8 and TRBJ2-2; D ambiguous. CDR1 and CDR2 from the germline V gene are SGHVS and FQNEAQ. The CDR3 runs to 16 residues. The V and J ends lost 3 bases and 2 bases respectively, with 13 bases between them. The CDR3 region is CASSFSFATNTGELFF. CDR3 nucleotides: TGTGCCAGCAGCTTTTCCTTTGCTACCAACACCGGGGAGCTGTTTTTT.

The V call is TRBV6-5, the J call TRBJ1-1; unclear D gene. V was pared by 0 bases and J by 7 bases, with 9 bases between. This CDR3 has 13 amino acids. Germline V lookup: CDR1 MNHEY, CDR2 SVGAGI. CDR3 protein: CASSYSGGDEAFF. DNA of the CDR3: TGTGCCAGCAGTTACTCAGGCGGGGATGAAGCTTTCTTT.

This clone has just a few counts. J is TRBJ1-2 and V is TRBV28; TRBD1 agrees at 8 bases. Per the germline V gene, CDR1 is MDHEN and CDR2 is SYDVKM. V lost 3 bases and J lost 8; bases outside the gene matches: 8. The CDR3 consists of 14 residues. The CDR3, as DNA: TGTGCCAGCAGTTTGGGGAGGACAGGGAGCGGCTACACCTTC. Its protein product is CASSLGRTGSGYTF.